A selection of T cell receptor beta chains follows, all from one sample in a study of T cells expressing NK-cell markers. TCRdb reanalyzed the 5' RACE reads and collapses them to one entry per CDR3 protein, without DNA. The sample has approximately 440,000 distinct CDR3 sequences; the top ten hold 1.4%. The source material was blood T cells: a sorted CD56 or NKG2C T cell subset, CD4+ or CD8+ T cells, or bulk PBMC T cells (not recorded which). The source is a woman in her forties or fifties in good health. Each CDR3 is given with its conserved first and last residue.

>TRBJ2-1|TRBV4-1
CASSHLAGLYNEQFF
>TRBJ1-2|TRBV6-5
CASSYSFKEVGYTF
>TRBJ1-1|TRBV4-1
CASSLRQGLNTEAFF
>TRBJ2-3|TRBV10-1
CASSPRQPGSTDTQYF
>TRBJ2-1|TRBV29-1
CSVESEYNEQFF
>TRBJ2-3|TRBV12-3/TRBV12-4
CASRSDRASTDTQYF
>TRBJ2-2|TRBV5-1
CASSPNPTGELFF
>TRBJ2-3|TRBV25-1
CASSEFPGGTQYF
>TRBJ2-3|TRBV4-1
CASSQEAGTWSTDTQYF
>TRBJ1-5|TRBV10-3
CAISESQLGVVNQPQHF
>TRBJ2-2|TRBV7-9
CASSPWAGSHTGELFF
>TRBJ2-7|TRBV29-1
CSVEGSVTYEQYF
>TRBJ2-5|TRBV4-1
CASSQEGGREETQYF
>TRBJ2-2|TRBV12-3/TRBV12-4
CASSFVTANTGELFF
>TRBJ2-1|TRBV4-1
CASSLAVISYNEQFF
>TRBJ2-1|TRBV4-1
CASSLTSGTSNNEQFF
>TRBJ2-1|TRBV24-1
CATSETDRRSYNEQFF
>TRBJ2-3|TRBV7-9
CASSLGDGRTDTQYF
>TRBJ2-2|TRBV12-3/TRBV12-4
CASSFPQAGSCFF
>TRBJ2-1|TRBV6-5
CASRIGLGDPSRNEQFF
>TRBJ2-3|TRBV3-1
CASSQLAFSTDTQYF
>TRBJ2-5|TRBV24-1
CATSGQSETQYF
>TRBJ2-2|TRBV13
CASSLRVKPAGELFF
>TRBJ1-6|TRBV5-1
CASSLVGFPPLHF
>TRBJ1-4|TRBV7-2
CASRRDRGNEKLFF
>TRBJ2-5|TRBV12-3/TRBV12-4
CASRIFLAGETQYF
>TRBJ2-3|TRBV15
CATSRDQWPKPDGSADTQYF
>TRBJ2-7|TRBV10-3
CAITSDRGLGYEQYF
>TRBJ2-7|TRBV5-1
CASSLRTAAYEQYF
>TRBJ1-4|TRBV12-3/TRBV12-4
CASSARTGTNEKLFF
>TRBJ2-3|TRBV29-1
CSVEKGQGLSDTQYF
>TRBJ1-5|TRBV10-3
CAISESTANQPQHF
>TRBJ1-5|TRBV5-1
CASSLGAPEGQPQHF
>TRBJ2-6|TRBV12-3/TRBV12-4
CASSFGGGRGANVLTF
>TRBJ2-3|TRBV11-2
CASSSGLVGSNTQYF
>TRBJ1-1|TRBV29-1
CSVEENMNTEAFF
>TRBJ1-3|TRBV12-3/TRBV12-4
CASIRTGGPSGNTIYF
>TRBJ2-2|TRBV12-3/TRBV12-4
CASFSGGVVGELFF
>TRBJ2-3|TRBV4-1
CASSQDRSGGTSDTQYF
>TRBJ2-1|TRBV7-3
CASSLRGGTSYNEQFF
>TRBJ2-2|TRBV24-1
CATSAPAGGGELFF
>TRBJ1-6|TRBV20-1
CSATTGTGPSPLHF
>TRBJ2-7|TRBV7-8
CASSLWTGAYEQYF
>TRBJ1-1|TRBV20-1
CSAVHLQGWGTEAFF
>TRBJ2-5|TRBV4-1
CASSQAGGGGETQYF
>TRBJ1-2|TRBV20-1
CSASKTAVYGYTF
>TRBJ2-3|TRBV5-1
CASRITSSGNTDTQYF
>TRBJ2-1|TRBV11-2
CASSARGGGGHNEQFF
>TRBJ1-5|TRBV29-1
CSVATRQGSGQPQHF
>TRBJ2-2|TRBV24-1
CATRRGVGELFF
>TRBJ2-2|TRBV2
CASRSTGTGELFF
>TRBJ2-3|TRBV6-5
CASSYPSLAGGSADTQYF
>TRBJ2-3|TRBV12-3/TRBV12-4
CASSPQGISTDTQYF
>TRBJ1-5|TRBV6-2/TRBV6-3
CASWTDHSNQPQHF
>TRBJ2-1|TRBV20-1
CSARAQTLRYEQFF
>TRBJ1-1|TRBV5-1
CASQGVMNTEAFF
>TRBJ2-3|TRBV29-1
CSVLAGIADTQYF
>TRBJ1-6|TRBV20-1
CSVGPGLLESPLHF
>TRBJ1-2|TRBV12-3/TRBV12-4
CASSFDRVGGYTF